The next 13 T cell receptor beta chains were all read from a single sample in a study of T cell repertoires in cytomegalovirus infection. TCRdb reprocessed the reads with MiXCR, giving one entry per CDR3 protein. The profile covers 20,000 or so distinct CDR3 sequences, with about 23% appearing a single time and around 90% taken by the ten largest. These TCRs are of unknown antigen specificity. The sample here was CD8+ T cells from cultured PBMCs, taken from culture after CMV antigen stimulation. These receptors came from a human donor in good health (CMV status not recorded). Some clones in this sample may be carry-over from other donors' samples.

V and J are TRBV9 and TRBJ1-4; 9 bases are a match to TRBD1. The germline CDR1 and CDR2 sequences are SGDLS and YYNGEE. After removal of 3 bases from V and 8 bases from J, the junction contained 8 bases not matched to a gene. This CDR3 is 15 amino acids long. CDR3 DNA: TGTGCCAGCAGCGGACTGGGACAGGGAGGAGAAAAACTGTTTTTT. Amino acid sequence: CASSGLGQGGEKLFF.

This clonotype was counted only a few times. V gene TRBV20-1 combines with J gene TRBJ1-6, with a tentative D call TRBD1 (6 bases). The CDR3 extends over 14 amino acids. V lost 0 bases, J lost 10 bases, and 13 bases lay in between. From germline, CDR1 is DFQATT and CDR2 SNEGSKA (reference sequence). CDR3 amino acids: CSARDMRGSSPLHF. The CDR3 region has the DNA TGCAGTGCTAGAGATATGAGGGGGAGCTCACCCCTCCACTTT.

This clonotype was counted ten times or more. The chain joins TRBV2 to TRBJ1-2, with TRBD1 matching 9 bases. There are 14 residues in the CDR3. V was pared by 6 bases and J by 4 bases, with 6 bases of the junction left unmatched. Per germline, CDR1 SNHLY and CDR2 FYNNEI. The CDR3, as DNA: TGTGCCAGCAGGGGGACAGGGTTTGGCTATGGCTACACCTTC. Translating it yields CASRGTGFGYGYTF. The full variable domain, completed using reference TRBV2 and TRBJ1-2, is EPEVTQTPSHQVTQMGQEVILRCVPISNHLYFYWYRQILGQKVEFLVSFYNNEISEKSEIFDDQFSVERPDGSNFTLKIRSTKLEDSAMYFCASRGTGFGYGYTFGSGTRLTVV.

This chain uses TRBV7-2 with TRBJ1-6; D remains ambiguous. The V and J ends lost 1 base and 7 bases respectively, with 14 bases between them. Germline V gene lookup returns CDR1 SGHTA and CDR2 FQGNSA. The length of the CDR3 is 16 residues. The CDR3 coding sequence is TGTGCCAGCAGCTTAGGCAGACACGGAGGAAATTCACCCCTCCACTTT. Translating gives CASSLGRHGGNSPLHF. Based on the CDR3 plus reference TRBV7-2 and TRBJ1-6, the full variable domain is GAGVSQSPSNKVTEKGKDVELRCDPISGHTALYWYRQSLGQGLEFLIYFQGNSAPDKSGLPSDRFSAERTGGSVSTLTIQRTQQEDSAVYLCASSLGRHGGNSPLHFGNGTRLTVT.

At least ten counts were recorded for this clonotype. The gene calls are TRBV27 and TRBJ2-2; no definite D call. The CDR3 consists of 13 residues. The V gene lost 2 bases and the J gene lost 6 bases, with 7 bases spanning the gap. Germline-derived CDR1 and CDR2 are MNHEY and SMNVEV (reference sequence). CDR3 residues: CASSLRQAGELFF. As DNA, the CDR3 is TGTGCCAGCAGTTTAAGGCAAGCCGGGGAGCTGTTTTTT.

The chain recombines TRBV7-3 with TRBJ2-3; D is possibly TRBD1 or TRBD2 (6 bases each). The CDR3 has 18 residues. CDR1 and CDR2 (germline): SGHTA, FQGTGA. V lost 4 bases and J 2 bases, leaving 22 bases between the germline ends. The chain's CDR3 is CASSSPRRGVHTTDTQYF. The DNA of the CDR3 is TGTGCCAGCAGCTCCCCCCGTAGGGGGGTCCACACCACAGATACGCAGTATTTT.

This clonotype was counted many times. Sequence at one end of the junction differs from germline and may be a read error. The chain uses TRBV7-7 and TRBJ2-1; TRBD2 matches 13 bases. The V gene's germline CDR1 is SSHAT and CDR2 FNYEAQ (reference sequence). The CDR3 sequence is 15 residues long. This CDR3 reads CASSRTSGSPNEQFF. The CDR3, as DNA: TGTGCTAGCAGCCGGACTAGCGGGAGCCCCAATGAGCAGTTCTTC.

The chain carries TRBV6-5 and TRBJ1-6, with D unclear. The CDR3 runs to 16 residues. Deletions cut 0 bases from V and 5 bases from J, with 11 bases between. Germline assignment: CDR1 MNHEY and CDR2 SVGAGI. The CDR3 here is CASSYSIPRHNSPLHF. The CDR3 coding sequence is TGTGCCAGCAGTTACTCGATCCCCCGCCATAATTCACCCCTCCACTTT.

This sequence joins TRBV2 and TRBJ2-1; D gene ambiguous. There are 14 residues in the CDR3. Trimming shortened V by 10 bases and J by 0 bases, and 13 bases separated the two germline ends. Per germline, CDR1 SNHLY and CDR2 FYNNEI. The CDR3 reads CATENSDSYNEQFF. For the CDR3, the DNA is TGTGCCACCGAAAACAGTGACTCCTACAATGAGCAGTTCTTC.

This CDR3 is CASGLVSGGSNQPQHF. The DNA for the CDR3 is TGTGCTAGTGGTTTGGTATCCGGGGGAAGCAATCAGCCCCAGCATTTT. V is TRBV12-5 and J is TRBJ1-5; weak D call: TRBD1 (5 bases). V gave up 0 bases and J gave up 1 base, with 10 bases separating them. This CDR3 has 16 residues. Per germline, CDR1 LGHNT and CDR2 FRNRAP. The variable domain in full, completed from reference TRBV12-5 and TRBJ1-5, reads DARVTQTPRHKVTEMGQEVTMRCQPILGHNTVFWYRQTMMQGLELLAYFRNRAPLDDSGMPKDRFSAEMPDATLATLKIQPSEPRDSAVYFCASGLVSGGSNQPQHFGDGTRLSIL.

About this clonotype: A read error is possible here, since a much larger clone lies one base away. The chain joins TRBV7-8 to TRBJ2-3; possible D gene TRBD1, 6 bases. V lost 5 bases to trimming and J lost 3 bases, with 9 bases between them. Germline CDR1 is SGHVS and CDR2 is FQNEAQ. CDR3 length: 13 residues. CDR3 region: CASSPQGTDTQYF. The CDR3 bases are TGTGCCAGCAGCCCTCAGGGGACAGATACGCAGTATTTT.

This clonotype was counted at least ten times. The chain joins TRBV7-9 to TRBJ1-1; D is possibly TRBD1 (6 bases). The V gene lost 1 base and the J gene lost 3 bases, with 21 bases spanning the gap. The CDR3 is 18 residues long. Germline-derived CDR1 and CDR2 are SEHNR and FQNEAQ (reference sequence). The CDR3 DNA reads TGTGCCAGCAGCTTAGTAGGGGGAATAGTAGAATCGGACACTGAAGCTTTCTTT. Amino acid sequence: CASSLVGGIVESDTEAFF. The full variable domain, completed using reference TRBV7-9 and TRBJ1-1, is DTGVSQNPRHKITKRGQNVTFRCDPISEHNRLYWYRQTLGQGPEFLTYFQNEAQLEKSRLLSDRFSAERPKGSFSTLEIQRTEQGDSAMYLCASSLVGGIVESDTEAFFGQGTRLTVV.

In its sample, this clonotype was seen a few times. DNA of the CDR3: TGTGCCAGCAGCGGTACAACCGTCTCCGGGCTTGGAGAGACCCAGTACTTC. Translation gives CASSGTTVSGLGETQYF. This rearrangement joins TRBV11-2 to TRBJ2-5; D uncertain. Germline V gene sequence: CDR1 SGHAT, CDR2 FQNNGV. V gave up 5 bases and J gave up 4 bases, with 23 bases separating them. The CDR3 has 17 amino acids.